One sample yielded the 18 T cell receptor beta chains listed below, sequenced in a study of blood T cell repertoires in COVID-19. The protocol was immunoSEQ multiplex PCR, while the TCRdb copy is restricted to in-frame clones and leaves out a portion. The sample includes about 32,000 clones, around 85% of them seen just once. Sequenced: peripheral blood. Receptors were obtained from an elderly woman with active or convalescent COVID-19.

The chain has TRBV5-1 and TRBJ2-1, with 12 nucleotides matching TRBD2. The CDR3 loop spans 20 amino acids. Unmatched junction bases numbered 15, after V lost 0 bases and J lost 5 bases. The germline V gene encodes CDR1 SGHRS and CDR2 YFSETQ. CDR3 region: CASSLVPQSASGGENNEQFF. The CDR3 DNA reads TGCGCCAGCAGCTTGGTTCCCCAGTCGGCTAGCGGGGGGGAAAACAATGAGCAGTTCTTC.

Here the CDR3 reads CASGPGTSGYNEQFF. CDR3 DNA sequence: TGTGCTAGTGGTCCGGGGACTAGCGGATACAATGAGCAGTTCTTC. The chain uses TRBV12-5 and TRBJ2-1; 11 bases align to TRBD2. The germline CDR1 and CDR2 sequences are LGHNT and FRNRAP. V shed 5 bases, J shed 4 bases, and the junction held 4 bases outside the gene matches. The CDR3 is 15 residues long.

This chain connects TRBV4-1 to TRBJ1-4; TRBD1 matches 9 bases. The CDR3 is made up of 17 amino acids. CDR1 is MGHRA and CDR2 is YSYEKL in the germline V gene. The junction had 6 bases not matched to a gene; V was cut back by 4 bases and J by 0 bases. The chain's CDR3 is CASSPRTGEATNEKLFF. Here the CDR3 DNA reads TGCGCCAGCAGCCCAAGGACAGGGGAAGCAACTAATGAAAAACTGTTTTTT.

The chain recombines TRBV2 with TRBJ2-2; tentatively, D is TRBD1 (6 bases). This CDR3 contains 14 residues. V was shortened by 5 bases and J by 5 bases, with 12 bases between the two germline ends. Germline CDR1 reads SNHLY; CDR2 reads FYNNEI. The CDR3 DNA reads TGTGCCAGCAGTTCCGCAGGGGCGACCGGGGAGCTGTTTTTT. It is translated as CASSSAGATGELFF.

This chain connects TRBV28 to TRBJ1-1, with 9 bases lining up with TRBD1. With V trimmed by 8 bases and J by 3 bases, 4 bases remained unmatched. The germline CDR1 and CDR2 sequences are MDHEN and SYDVKM. This CDR3 comprises 13 residues. The CDR3 region is CASGTGQDTEAFF. DNA of the CDR3: TGTGCCAGCGGGACAGGGCAGGACACTGAAGCTTTCTTT. Based on the CDR3 plus reference TRBV28 and TRBJ1-1, the full variable domain is DVKVTQSSRYLVKRTGEKVFLECVQDMDHENMFWYRQDPGLGLRLIYFSYDVKMKEKGDIPEGYSVSREKKERFSLILESASTNQTSMYLCASGTGQDTEAFFGQGTRLTVV.

DNA of the CDR3: TGTGCCAGCAGCTTACATCCACGAGCGCAGAAACAGGGGGCGGGGGAGCAGTACTTC. Its protein product is CASSLHPRAQKQGAGEQYF. This chain joins TRBV7-9 and TRBJ2-7; 9 nucleotides agree with TRBD1. The CDR3 has 19 residues. Germline CDR1 SEHNR, CDR2 FQNEAQ (reference sequence). V was clipped by 2 bases and J by 7 bases; unmatched bases: 21.

The rearrangement links TRBV29-1 to TRBJ2-2; TRBD1 aligns across 10 bases. CDR3 length: 14 amino acids. V was pared by 4 bases and J by 6 bases, with 5 bases of the junction left unmatched. Germline CDR1 and CDR2: SQVTM and ANQGSEA. The CDR3 loop reads CSVVGQGVSGELFF. DNA for the CDR3: TGCAGCGTTGTCGGACAGGGGGTTTCCGGGGAGCTGTTTTTT.

The J gene is TRBJ1-2, the V gene TRBV30; D is unresolved. This CDR3 region has 12 residues. The ends were cut back, 3 bases at V and 7 bases at J, with 12 bases in the middle. CDR1 is GTSNPN and CDR2 is SVGIG in the germline V gene (reference sequence). CDR3 coding DNA: TGTGCCTGGAGCCGCGACATGGGTGGCTACACCTTC. This sequence encodes CAWSRDMGGYTF.

The chain couples TRBV7-2 to TRBJ1-5, with D perhaps matching TRBD1 (6 bases). V was trimmed by 5 bases and J by 2 bases, leaving 10 bases between them. The CDR3 has 14 amino acids. The germline gives CDR1 SGHTA, CDR2 FQGNSA. The CDR3 reads CASSPTGGNQPQHF. The DNA of the CDR3 is TGTGCCAGCAGCCCGACAGGAGGCAATCAGCCCCAGCATTTT.

The chain joins TRBV7-2 to TRBJ2-2; TRBD2 agrees at 7 bases. V lost 1 base and J lost 7; bases outside the gene matches: 3. This CDR3 comprises 14 residues. Germline V CDR1 and CDR2: SGHTA, FQGNSA. The CDR3 nucleotides are TGTGCCAGCAGCTTAGGACTAGCTTACGGGGAGCTGTTTTTT. It yields the protein CASSLGLAYGELFF.

The chain uses TRBV6-5 and TRBJ1-2; 11 nucleotides line up with TRBD1. The CDR3 loop spans 15 amino acids. The V and J ends lost 6 bases and 2 bases, in that order; junction bases with no gene match: 5. Germline V gene lookup returns CDR1 MNHEY and CDR2 SVGAGI. CDR3 region: CASSSGTGGNYGYTF. The CDR3, as DNA: TGTGCCAGCAGCTCCGGGACAGGGGGGAACTATGGCTACACCTTC.

A few counts support this clone. The chain links TRBV12-5 to TRBJ1-1, with D unclear. V was trimmed by 0 bases and J by 7 bases, leaving 6 bases between them. This CDR3 has 12 residues. CDR1 LGHNT and CDR2 FRNRAP come from the germline V gene. The CDR3 nucleotides are TGTGCTAGTGGTTTGGTAATCGGTGAAGCTTTCTTT. Translated: CASGLVIGEAFF.

The V gene is TRBV6-1, the J gene TRBJ2-7, with TRBD1 matching over 10 bases. The CDR3 runs to 15 residues. Germline V CDR1 and CDR2: MNHNS, SASEGT. Trimming took 3 bases from V and 10 from J; bases not matched to a gene: 12. The CDR3 nucleotides are TGTGCCAGCAGTGAGGTCTGGGGACAGGGGCTCCTTCAGTACTTC. Its translation is CASSEVWGQGLLQYF.

The rearrangement links TRBV11-2 to TRBJ2-7; 10 bases match TRBD1. Germline trimming cut 7 bases from V and 5 bases from J; bases unmatched to any gene: 8. The germline V gene has CDR1 SGHAT and CDR2 FQNNGV. CDR3 length equals 14 residues. CDR3 sequence reads: CASNPRDRGHEQYF. The DNA for the CDR3 is TGTGCCAGCAACCCTCGGGACAGGGGCCACGAGCAGTACTTC.

The J gene is TRBJ1-2, the V gene TRBV19, with D hard to call. V was clipped by 7 bases and J by 3 bases, with 18 bases between them. CDR1 is LNHDA and CDR2 is SQIVND in the germline V gene (reference sequence). The CDR3 has 15 amino acids. CDR3 sequence (DNA): TGTGCCAGTACCGCGGGAGGTTCGCTACACTATGGCTACACCTTC. Translating gives CASTAGGSLHYGYTF.

The chain carries TRBV28 and TRBJ2-1; maybe TRBD2 (5 bases). The germline V gene encodes CDR1 MDHEN and CDR2 SYDVKM. The CDR3 has 21 amino acids. V lost 6 bases, J lost 0 bases, and 30 bases lay in between. CDR3 nucleotides: TGTGCCAGCAGCGCCCGAGGGTTGGGCTCCCGAACCGACCTCTCCTACAATGAGCAGTTCTTC. This gives the protein CASSARGLGSRTDLSYNEQFF.

The chain uses TRBV19 and TRBJ1-5, with 9 bases lining up with TRBD1. The germline gives CDR1 LNHDA, CDR2 SQIVND (reference sequence). The V and J ends lost 6 bases and 4 bases, in that order; junction bases with no gene match: 7. This CDR3 is built from 15 residues. The CDR3 nucleotides read TGTGCCAGTAGGATCGGGACAGGGAGGAATCAGCCCCAGCATTTT. As protein: CASRIGTGRNQPQHF.

V gene TRBV28 combines with J gene TRBJ1-4; D is perhaps TRBD1 (6 bases). The germline V gene has CDR1 MDHEN and CDR2 SYDVKM. This CDR3 contains 13 residues. Trimming left V 8 bases short and J 5 bases short, with 12 bases between. The CDR3 here is CASGTGINEKLFF. CDR3 in DNA: TGTGCCAGCGGAACAGGGATAAATGAAAAACTGTTTTTT. Based on the CDR3 plus reference TRBV28 and TRBJ1-4, the full variable domain is DVKVTQSSRYLVKRTGEKVFLECVQDMDHENMFWYRQDPGLGLRLIYFSYDVKMKEKGDIPEGYSVSREKKERFSLILESASTNQTSMYLCASGTGINEKLFFGSGTQLSVL.